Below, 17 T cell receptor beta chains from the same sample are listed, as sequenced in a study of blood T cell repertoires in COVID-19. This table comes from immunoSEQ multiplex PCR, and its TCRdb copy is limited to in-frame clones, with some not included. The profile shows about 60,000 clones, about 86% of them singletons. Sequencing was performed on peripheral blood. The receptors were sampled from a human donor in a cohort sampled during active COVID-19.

The CDR3 bases are TGTGCCAGCAGTTACCCCTGGGACAGGGTGTCTTCTGGCTACACCTTC. Its protein is CASSYPWDRVSSGYTF. V and J are TRBV6-2 or TRBV6-3 and TRBJ1-2; 9 bases align to TRBD1. The CDR3 is made up of 16 amino acids. CDR1 and CDR2 (germline): MNHEY, SVGEGT. V trimming: 2 bases; J trimming: 7 bases; junction bases outside the gene matches: 11.

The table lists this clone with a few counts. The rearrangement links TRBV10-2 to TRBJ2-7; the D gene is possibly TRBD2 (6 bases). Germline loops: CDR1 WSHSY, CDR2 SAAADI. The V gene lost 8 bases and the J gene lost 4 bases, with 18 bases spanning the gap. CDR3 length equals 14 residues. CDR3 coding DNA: TGCGCCAGCGGCCAGGTGGCGGGATTATACGAGCAGTACTTC. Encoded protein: CASGQVAGLYEQYF.

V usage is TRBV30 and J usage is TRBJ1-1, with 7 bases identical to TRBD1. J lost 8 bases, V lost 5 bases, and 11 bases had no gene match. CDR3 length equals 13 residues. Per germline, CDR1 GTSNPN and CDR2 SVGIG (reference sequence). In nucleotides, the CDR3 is TGTGCCTGGGTGGGACAGAGTGCGTCCGAAGCTTTCTTT. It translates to CAWVGQSASEAFF.

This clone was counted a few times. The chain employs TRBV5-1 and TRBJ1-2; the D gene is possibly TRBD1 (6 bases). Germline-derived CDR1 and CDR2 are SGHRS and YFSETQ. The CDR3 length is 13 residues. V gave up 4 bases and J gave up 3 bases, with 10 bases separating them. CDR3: CASSPRTDYGYTF. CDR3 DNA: TGCGCCAGCAGCCCACGGACAGACTATGGCTACACCTTC.

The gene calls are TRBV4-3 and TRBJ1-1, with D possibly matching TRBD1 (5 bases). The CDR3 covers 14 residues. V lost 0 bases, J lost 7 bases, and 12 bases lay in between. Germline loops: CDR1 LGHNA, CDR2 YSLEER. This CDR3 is CASSQDFRGLEAFF. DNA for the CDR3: TGCGCCAGCAGCCAAGATTTTAGGGGACTTGAAGCTTTCTTT.

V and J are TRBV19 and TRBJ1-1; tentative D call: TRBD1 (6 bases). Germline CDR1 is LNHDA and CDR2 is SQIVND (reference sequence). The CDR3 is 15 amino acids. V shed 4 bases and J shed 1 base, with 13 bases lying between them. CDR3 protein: CASSKLGQKNTEAFF. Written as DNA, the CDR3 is TGTGCCAGTAGTAAGTTGGGACAAAAGAACACTGAAGCTTTCTTT.

The CDR3 loop is CASSAPGWNTGELFF. The CDR3 DNA is TGTGCCAGCAGCGCCCCAGGGTGGAACACCGGGGAGCTGTTTTTT. V usage is TRBV7-9 and J usage is TRBJ2-2, with D perhaps matching TRBD1 (5 bases). Germline loops: CDR1 SEHNR, CDR2 FQNEAQ (reference sequence). Trimming removed 5 bases from V and 1 base from J, with 11 bases in between. There are 15 residues in the CDR3.

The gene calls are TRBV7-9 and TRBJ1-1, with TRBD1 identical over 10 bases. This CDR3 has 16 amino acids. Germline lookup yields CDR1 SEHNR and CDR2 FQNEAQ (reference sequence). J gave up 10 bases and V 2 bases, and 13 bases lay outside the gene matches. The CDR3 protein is CASSLRESTGGQGAFF. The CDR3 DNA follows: TGTGCCAGCAGCTTACGGGAATCGACAGGGGGCCAAGGAGCTTTCTTT.

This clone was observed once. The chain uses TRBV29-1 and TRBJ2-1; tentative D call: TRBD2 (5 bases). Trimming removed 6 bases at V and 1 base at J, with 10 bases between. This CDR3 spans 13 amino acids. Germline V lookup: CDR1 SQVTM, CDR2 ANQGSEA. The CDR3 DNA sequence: TGCAGCGTGAGCGGAGGATCCTACAATGAGCAGTTCTTC. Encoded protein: CSVSGGSYNEQFF.

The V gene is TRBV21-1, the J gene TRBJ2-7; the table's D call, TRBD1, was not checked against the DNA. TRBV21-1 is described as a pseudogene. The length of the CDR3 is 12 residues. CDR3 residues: CASSTSQGEQYF. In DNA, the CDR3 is TGTGCCAGCAGCACCTCACAGGGCGAGCAGTACTTC.

The CDR3 coding sequence is TGTGCCACCTCGGGGGGCGACGGTGATGGCTACACCTTC. As protein: CATSGGDGDGYTF. The rearrangement joins TRBV24-1 to TRBJ1-2; tentatively, D is TRBD1 (6 bases). Trimming took off 9 bases at V and 6 bases at J, with 16 bases between the two ends. The CDR3 is 13 residues long. CDR1 and CDR2 from the germline V gene are KGHDR and SFDVKD.

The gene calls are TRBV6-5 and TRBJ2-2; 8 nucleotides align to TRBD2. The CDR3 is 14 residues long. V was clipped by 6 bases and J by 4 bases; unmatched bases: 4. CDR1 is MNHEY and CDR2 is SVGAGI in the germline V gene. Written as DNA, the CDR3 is TGTGCCAGCAGACGGGGGGGCGGCACCGGGGAGCTGTTTTTT. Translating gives CASRRGGGTGELFF.

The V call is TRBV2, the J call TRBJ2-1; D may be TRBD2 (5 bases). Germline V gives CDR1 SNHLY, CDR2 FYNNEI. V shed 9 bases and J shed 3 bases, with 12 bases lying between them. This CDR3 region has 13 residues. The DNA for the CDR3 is TGTGCCAGGGGAGCGGAAAACTACAATGAGCAGTTCTTC. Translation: CARGAENYNEQFF. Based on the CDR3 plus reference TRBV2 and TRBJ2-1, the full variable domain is EPEVTQTPSHQVTQMGQEVILRCVPISNHLYFYWYRQILGQKVEFLVSFYNNEISEKSEIFDDQFSVERPDGSNFTLKIRSTKLEDSAMYFCARGAENYNEQFFGPGTRLTVL.

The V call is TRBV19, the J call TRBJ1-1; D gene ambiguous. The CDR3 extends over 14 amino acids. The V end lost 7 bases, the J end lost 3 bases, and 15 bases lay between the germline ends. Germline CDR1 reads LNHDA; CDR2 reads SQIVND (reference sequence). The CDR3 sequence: CASNTGRADTEAFF. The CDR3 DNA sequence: TGTGCCAGTAACACGGGGAGGGCGGACACTGAAGCTTTCTTT.

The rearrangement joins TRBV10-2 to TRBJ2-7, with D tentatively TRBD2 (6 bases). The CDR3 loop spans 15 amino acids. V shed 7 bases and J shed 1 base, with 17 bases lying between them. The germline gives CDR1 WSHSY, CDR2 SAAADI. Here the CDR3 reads CASKVSERASYEQYF. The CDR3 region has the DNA TGCGCCAGCAAGGTTAGTGAGCGGGCATCCTACGAGCAGTACTTC.

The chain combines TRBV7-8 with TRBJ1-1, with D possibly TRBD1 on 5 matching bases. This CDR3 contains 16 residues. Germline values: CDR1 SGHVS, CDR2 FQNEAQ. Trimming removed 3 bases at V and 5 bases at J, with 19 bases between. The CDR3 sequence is CASSLDGSTGGTEAFF. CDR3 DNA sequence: TGTGCCAGCAGCTTGGACGGTTCTACGGGGGGTACTGAAGCTTTCTTT. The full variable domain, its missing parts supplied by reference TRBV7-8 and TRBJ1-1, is GAGVSQSPRYKVAKRGQDVALRCDPISGHVSLFWYQQALGQGPEFLTYFQNEAQLDKSGLPSDRFFAERPEGSVSTLKIQRTQQEDSAVYLCASSLDGSTGGTEAFFGQGTRLTVV.

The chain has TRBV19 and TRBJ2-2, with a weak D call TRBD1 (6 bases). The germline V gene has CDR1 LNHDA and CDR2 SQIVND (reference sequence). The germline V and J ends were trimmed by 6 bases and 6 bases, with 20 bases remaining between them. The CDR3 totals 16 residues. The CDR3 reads CASRVKGWGLAGELFF. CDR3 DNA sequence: TGTGCCAGTAGGGTCAAGGGGTGGGGGCTTGCCGGGGAGCTGTTTTTT.